This TCR beta chain is from a study of shared clonotypes between healthy human individuals. Study-level information: Those who served as donors were two women and a few men between the ages of 18 and 49.

Comments on this clone: Its antigen is currently unknown. The same CDR3 can be traced to other DNA sequences in this sample.

Overall study results and limits: Clonotype sharing levels among donors were expected to vary with sequencing depth.

Several immunoSEQ 96-well plates shared each subset's DNA, each plate a replicate. Libraries were prepared by immunoSEQ multiplex PCR; TCRdb keeps only in-frame clonotypes and omits some of them. The sample carries about 340,000 clones, 73% recorded once. This sequence originates from a man aged 25 to 40 in good health. What was sequenced was memory CD4+ T cells sorted from blood. Subset defined: CD45RA-negative fraction.

CDR3 sequence reads: CASSLGQGDTGELFF. CDR3 coding DNA: TGTGCCAGCAGCCTGGGACAGGGCGACACCGGGGAGCTGTTTTTT. The chain combines TRBV11-3 with TRBJ2-2, with 9 bases identical to TRBD1. Germline CDR1 and CDR2: SGHNT and YENEEA. The CDR3 runs to 15 residues. V was clipped by 5 bases and J by 3 bases; unmatched bases: 4.